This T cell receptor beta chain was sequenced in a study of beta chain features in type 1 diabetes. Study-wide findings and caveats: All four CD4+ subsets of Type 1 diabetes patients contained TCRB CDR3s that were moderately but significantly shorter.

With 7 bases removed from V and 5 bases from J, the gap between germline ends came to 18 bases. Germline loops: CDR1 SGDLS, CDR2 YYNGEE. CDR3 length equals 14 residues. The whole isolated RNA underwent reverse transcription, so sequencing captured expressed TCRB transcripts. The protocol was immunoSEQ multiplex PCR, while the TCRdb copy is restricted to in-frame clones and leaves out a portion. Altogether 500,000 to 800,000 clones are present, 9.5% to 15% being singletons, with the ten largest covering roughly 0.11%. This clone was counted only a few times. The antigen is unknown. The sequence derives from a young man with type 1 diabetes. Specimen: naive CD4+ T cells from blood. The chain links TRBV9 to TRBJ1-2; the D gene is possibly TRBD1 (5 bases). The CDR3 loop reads CASGKSQGIYGYTF. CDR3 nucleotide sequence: TGTGCCAGCGGCAAGTCGCAGGGCATATATGGCTACACCTTC. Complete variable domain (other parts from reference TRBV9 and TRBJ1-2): DSGVTQTPKHLITATGQRVTLRCSPRSGDLSVYWYQQSLDQGLQFLIQYYNGEERAKGNILERFSAQQFPDLHSELNLSSLELGDSALYFCASGKSQGIYGYTFGSGTRLTVV.